A selection of T cell receptor beta chains follows, all from one sample in a study of T cell repertoires in aging, cancer and after chemotherapy. TCRdb re-derived calls from the multiplex PCR reads in MiXCR, one entry per CDR3 protein. In the table there are some 2,600 distinct CDR3 sequences, approximately 22% of which are singletons. Sequenced sample: blood. These receptors were obtained from a human donor with a solid tumor. Each CDR3 is given with its conserved first and last residue. D genes are given only for firm matches. Not all rows give a size; the values are once, few, many and, for expanded clones, a class.

TRBV6-5	.	once	TRBJ1-6	CASSLMIGRKADSPPHF	TGTGCCAGCAGCTTAATGATCGGTCGGAAGGCAGATTCACCCCCCCACTTT
TRBV20-1	TRBD2	.	TRBJ2-3	CSAASGGRGQYF	TGCAGTGCGGCTAGCGGGGGAAGAGGCCAGTATTTT
TRBV20-1	.	.	TRBJ2-7	CSAREGGPYEQYF	TGCAGTGCTAGAGAGGGGGGACCCTACGAGCAGTACTTC
TRBV19	TRBD2	.	TRBJ2-1	CASSGTSGGYNEQFF	TGTGCCAGTAGTGGGACTAGCGGGGGATACAATGAGCAGTTCTTC
TRBV6-6	TRBD1	medium-sized	TRBJ2-6	CASSFGTGAGANVLTF	TGTGCCAGCAGTTTCGGGACAGGGGCTGGGGCCAACGTCCTGACTTTC
TRBV7-2	.	few	TRBJ1-1	CASSTRQFEAFF	TGTGCCAGCAGCACCCGACAATTTGAAGCTTTCTTT
TRBV4-3	.	.	TRBJ1-2	CASSQQGRGGYTF	TGCGCCAGCAGCCAGCAGGGAAGAGGTGGCTACACCTTC
TRBV29-1	.	large	TRBJ2-1	CSAQTPWGASYNEQFF	TGCAGCGCCCAAACCCCGTGGGGGGCCTCCTACAATGAGCAGTTCTTC
TRBV29-1	.	large	TRBJ2-1	CSVRRDSNNEQFF	TGCAGCGTCCGCCGGGACTCCAACAATGAGCAGTTCTTC
TRBV5-4	TRBD1	once	TRBJ2-3	CASSPFGQGKGKTQYF	TGTGCCAGCAGCCCCTTTGGACAGGGGAAGGGAAAAACGCAGTATTTT
TRBV10-3	.	.	TRBJ1-5	CAISGLQSNQPQHF	TGTGCCATCAGTGGTCTTCAGTCAAATCAGCCCCAGCATTTT
TRBV10-1	.	.	TRBJ2-2	CASSEQGVTGELFF	TGCGCCAGCAGTGAGCAGGGAGTGACCGGGGAGCTGTTTTTT
TRBV6-6	TRBD1	medium-sized	TRBJ2-3	CASSGRGTGVTDTQYF	TGTGCCAGCAGTGGAAGGGGGACAGGGGTTACAGATACGCAGTATTTT
TRBV20-1	.	large	TRBJ2-1	CSAFHSGQFF	TGCAGTGCTTTCCATTCAGGGCAGTTCTTC
TRBV14	.	.	TRBJ2-7	CASSQDALTGEQYF	TGTGCCAGCAGCCAAGACGCGCTTACGGGCGAGCAGTACTTC
TRBV7-2	.	.	TRBJ1-2	CASSPPGLYYGYTF	TGTGCCAGCAGCCCCCCGGGACTCTACTATGGCTACACCTTC
TRBV7-2	.	.	TRBJ1-5	CASSTRSGTQPQHF	TGTGCCAGCAGCACGCGATCAGGGACTCAGCCCCAGCATTTT
TRBV11-2	.	few	TRBJ2-3	CASSFDWDTQYF	TGTGCCAGCAGCTTCGATTGGGATACGCAGTATTTT
TRBV7-9	TRBD1	.	TRBJ2-3	CASSPQGAADTQYF	TGTGCCAGCAGCCCACAGGGGGCTGCAGATACGCAGTATTTT
TRBV4-3	TRBD1	few	TRBJ2-3	CASSQDRGTDTQYF	TGCGCCAGCAGCCAGGACAGGGGTACAGATACGCAGTATTTT
TRBV2	.	.	TRBJ1-1	CASSEPAFF	TGTGCCAGCAGTGAACCAGCTTTCTTT
TRBV5-1	.	.	TRBJ1-1	CASSLDRGMNTEAFF	TGCGCCAGCAGCTTGGATAGGGGTATGAACACTGAAGCTTTCTTT
TRBV9	TRBD2	.	TRBJ2-3	CASSPRTSGGFTDTQYF	TGTGCCAGCAGCCCCCGGACTAGCGGGGGTTTTACAGATACGCAGTATTTT
TRBV7-3	TRBD2	.	TRBJ2-7	CASSSPGGIYEQYF	TGTGCCAGCAGCTCCCCGGGGGGGATCTACGAGCAGTACTTC
TRBV20-1	.	.	TRBJ1-4	CSAKDPRGGEKLFF	TGCAGTGCTAAAGATCCCAGGGGAGGCGAAAAACTGTTTTTT
TRBV27	TRBD1	few	TRBJ1-1	CASSKDRGEAFF	TGTGCCAGCAGTAAAGACAGGGGTGAAGCTTTCTTT
TRBV27	.	.	TRBJ1-6	CASSLLGVVGSPLHF	TGTGCCAGCAGTTTATTGGGAGTCGTGGGTTCACCCCTCCACTTT
TRBV14	TRBD1	.	TRBJ1-6	CASSHFGQGRSYNSPLHF	TGTGCCAGCAGCCACTTCGGACAGGGAAGGTCCTATAATTCACCCCTCCACTTT
TRBV20-1	.	large	TRBJ2-3	CSARDGGGADTQYF	TGCAGTGCGAGGGACGGAGGAGGCGCAGATACGCAGTATTTT
TRBV5-6	.	.	TRBJ1-1	CASSLEVYTEAFF	TGTGCCAGCAGCTTGGAGGTGTACACTGAAGCTTTCTTT
TRBV2	.	.	TRBJ2-3	CASSIQDSTDTQYF	TGTGCCAGCAGTATACAGGACAGCACAGATACGCAGTATTTT
TRBV7-6	TRBD1	large	TRBJ1-2	CASSLGQGTGGYGYTF	TGTGCCAGCAGCTTAGGACAGGGGACGGGTGGCTATGGCTACACCTTC
TRBV7-6	TRBD1	large	TRBJ1-6	CASSYKGADSPLHF	TGTGCCAGCAGCTATAAGGGGGCTGATTCACCCCTCCACTTT
TRBV29-1	.	large	TRBJ2-7	CSVEARGDGEQYF	TGCAGCGTTGAAGCCAGGGGGGATGGCGAGCAGTACTTC
TRBV15	TRBD1	.	TRBJ2-3	CATSRQGAGTDTQYF	TGTGCCACCAGCAGGCAGGGGGCCGGGACAGATACGCAGTATTTT
TRBV19	TRBD2	.	TRBJ2-2	CASSTGGAPAGELFF	TGTGCCAGTAGTACCGGGGGGGCGCCCGCCGGGGAGCTGTTTTTT
TRBV20-1	TRBD2	medium-sized	TRBJ2-5	CSAERASGGLETQYF	TGCAGTGCCGAGAGGGCTAGCGGGGGTTTAGAGACCCAGTACTTC
TRBV19	.	few	TRBJ1-1	CASSTRGGGRMNTEAFF	TGTGCCAGTAGCACGCGGGGGGGGGGCAGGATGAACACTGAAGCTTTCTTT
TRBV10-3	TRBD2	few	TRBJ2-1	CAISDPTQAGGPGNEQFF	TGTGCCATCAGTGATCCGACTCAGGCGGGGGGGCCGGGTAATGAGCAGTTCTTC
TRBV11-2	TRBD2	medium-sized	TRBJ2-1	CASSLNAQTGTKFF	TGTGCCAGCAGCTTAAACGCCCAAACCGGGACTAAGTTCTTC
TRBV12-3/TRBV12-4	.	.	TRBJ2-1	CASTLSSSYNEQFF	TGTGCCAGCACCCTTTCCTCCTCCTACAATGAGCAGTTCTTC
TRBV12-3/TRBV12-4	TRBD1	.	TRBJ2-7	CASRSDRGSNEQYF	TGTGCCAGCAGGTCGGACAGGGGGAGCAACGAGCAGTACTTC
TRBV5-1	.	few	TRBJ2-5	CASSLGDLLRETQYF	TGCGCCAGCAGCTTGGGGGACTTGCTACGTGAGACCCAGTACTTC
TRBV6-6	TRBD2	medium-sized	TRBJ2-5	CASISMGASGGKTQYF	TGTGCCAGCATTTCTATGGGGGCTAGCGGGGGGAAGACCCAGTACTTC
TRBV7-4	.	.	TRBJ2-7	CASSSSGAFLEQYF	TGTGCCAGCAGCTCGTCCGGGGCCTTTTTAGAGCAGTACTTC
TRBV4-3	TRBD2	few	TRBJ2-1	CASSRRRAGGGADEQFF	TGCGCCAGCAGCCGGCGCCGGGCCGGCGGGGGGGCGGATGAGCAGTTCTTC
TRBV18	.	.	TRBJ1-1	CASSPVGRVNTEAFF	TGTGCCAGCTCACCAGTAGGCAGGGTGAACACTGAAGCTTTCTTT
TRBV7-2	.	medium-sized	TRBJ1-2	CASSRADIANYGYTF	TGTGCCAGCAGCAGAGCGGACATAGCTAACTATGGCTACACCTTC
TRBV12-3/TRBV12-4	TRBD2	few	TRBJ2-2	CASSLTSGGTGELFF	TGTGCCAGCAGTCTGACTAGCGGGGGAACCGGGGAGCTGTTTTTT
TRBV13	.	.	TRBJ2-1	CASSARRNEQFF	TGTGCCAGCAGTGCCCGACGGAATGAGCAGTTCTTC
TRBV13	.	.	TRBJ2-1	CASSFEGIYNEQFF	TGTGCCAGCAGCTTCGAGGGGATCTACAATGAGCAGTTCTTC
TRBV4-1	TRBD2	few	TRBJ2-7	CASSPRLAGGLDEQYF	TGCGCCAGCAGCCCTCGTCTCGCGGGGGGGCTGGACGAGCAGTACTTC
TRBV5-1	.	.	TRBJ2-3	CASSLARRADTDTQYF	TGCGCCAGCAGCTTGGCCAGAAGAGCAGACACAGATACGCAGTATTTT
TRBV6-2/TRBV6-3	.	.	TRBJ2-7	CASLDRNYEQYF	TGTGCCAGCCTGGACAGAAACTACGAGCAGTACTTC
TRBV7-9	.	medium-sized	TRBJ1-3	CARQGDGNTIYF	TGTGCCAGGCAGGGAGATGGAAACACCATATATTTT
TRBV9	.	few	TRBJ2-7	CASSPMGTSSYEQYF	TGTGCCAGCAGCCCGATGGGCACAAGCTCCTACGAGCAGTACTTC
TRBV19	.	few	TRBJ1-2	CASKSRTSDYGYTF	TGTGCCAGTAAATCGCGGACAAGCGACTATGGCTACACCTTC
TRBV6-6	.	.	TRBJ1-5	CASSYSGRAYSNQPQHF	TGTGCCAGCAGTTACTCTGGCAGGGCCTATAGCAATCAGCCCCAGCATTTT
TRBV18	.	few	TRBJ2-7	CASSPRSGDEQYF	TGTGCCAGCTCACCCCGGTCAGGAGACGAGCAGTACTTC